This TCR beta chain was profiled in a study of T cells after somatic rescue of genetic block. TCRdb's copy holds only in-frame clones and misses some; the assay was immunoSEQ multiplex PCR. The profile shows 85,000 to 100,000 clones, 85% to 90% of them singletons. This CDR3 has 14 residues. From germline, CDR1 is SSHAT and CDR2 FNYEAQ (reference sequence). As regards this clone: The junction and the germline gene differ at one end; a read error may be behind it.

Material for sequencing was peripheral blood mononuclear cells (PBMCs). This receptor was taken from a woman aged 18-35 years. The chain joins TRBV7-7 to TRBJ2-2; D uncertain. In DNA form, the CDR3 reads TGTGCTAGCAGTCCGAAGGTGAACACCGGGGAGCTGTTTTTT. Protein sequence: CASSPKVNTGELFF.